Sequencing of this TCR beta chain was carried out in a study of OX40 agonist ivuxolimab in advanced cancers. The study in broad terms: The costimulatory receptor OX40 (CD134) was targeted by ivuxolimab, a fully human IgG2 agonistic monoclonal antibody. The purpose of peripheral TCRbeta sequencing was to test whether ivuxolimab changed TCR sequence diversity and led to clonal T-cell expansion. Partial responses were achieved by three dose-escalation patients, of whom one had hepatocellular carcinoma and two had cutaneous melanoma. Intravenous ivuxolimab was administered to patients every 2 weeks at six dose levels: 0.01, 0.1, 0.3, 1.5, 3 and 10 mg/kg. The paper reports the monotherapy dose-escalation portion (N of about 47 patients) of the phase I ivuxolimab trial. Prior anti-PD-1, anti-PD-L1 or anti-CTLA-4 therapy was permitted, and 35% to 40% of dose-escalation patients had received checkpoint inhibitors. Of the roughly 51 patients in dose escalation, 19 had hepatocellular carcinoma, some 15 had melanoma, 9 had renal cell carcinoma and 9 had head and neck cancer. A male proportion of nearly 85% and a mean age of roughly 55 years, ranging from 23 to 79, were recorded for the dose-escalation cohort. The investigation overall reported the following: In the 0.1-3.0 mg/kg groups, partial responders had among the lowest normalized peripheral clonal expansion, particularly in CD8+ T cells. At doses of 0.1 to 3.0 mg/kg, clonal expansion of both CD4+ and CD8+ T cells in blood was seen between baseline and week 6. Low levels of normalized T-cell clonal expansion were also seen in some patients who did not respond. After ivuxolimab, more expanded clones were found on average in CD8+ T cells than in CD4+ T cells. Which antigens the clonally expanded peripheral T cells were specific for was not determined.

To sequence the TCRbeta CDR3 region, genomic DNA was isolated from the sorted cells. The immunoSEQ Assay was used to sequence the TCRbeta CDR3 regions. TCRdb carries this immuneACCESS record with in-frame sequences only. Its versions omit some clonotypes, under half of them owing to an unresolved V gene in the studies checked, with the rest unexplained. This sample is represented by roughly 72,000 clones; about 94% of them were singletons. Around 14% of the sample is held by the ten biggest clonotypes. The trial excluded patients who had a history of autoimmune disease or were on systemic immunosuppression. Peripheral blood for TCR sequencing was collected from all dose cohorts at baseline, on cycle 4 day 1, and on cycle 7 day 1. The samples were taken from a phase I, first-in-human, multicenter, open-label dose-escalation trial of ivuxolimab. Adults with locally advanced or metastatic melanoma, renal cell, hepatocellular, or head and neck squamous cell carcinoma were enrolled in the trial. Before TCR sequencing, CD4+ T cells and CD8+ T cells from peripheral blood were sorted into separate populations.

Ends trimmed: V by 7 bases, J by 2 bases; bases unmatched to a gene: 10. The germline V gene (reference sequence) yields MNHNY for CDR1 and SVGAGI for CDR2. The CDR3 runs 16 amino acids, cysteine and phenylalanine included. Only the CDR3 DNA stays, 48 bases, in frame from base 1. This clone was picked up one time. The antigen it binds to is not known. Nothing much larger sits one base from this clone, and base qualities are not available. The rearrangement joined TRBV6-6 to TRBJ2-3; TRBD2 matches 9 bases in the middle. This TCR was recovered from an adult with an advanced solid tumor such as melanoma, head and neck, liver or kidney cancer. The sequences come from CD4+ or CD8+ T cells sorted from blood, collected in a trial of the OX40 agonist ivuxolimab. The CDR3 has the sequence CASNIVRLAATDTQYF. The sequence in DNA is TGTGCCAGCAACATAGTGAGACTAGCGGCCACAGATACGCAGTATTTT.